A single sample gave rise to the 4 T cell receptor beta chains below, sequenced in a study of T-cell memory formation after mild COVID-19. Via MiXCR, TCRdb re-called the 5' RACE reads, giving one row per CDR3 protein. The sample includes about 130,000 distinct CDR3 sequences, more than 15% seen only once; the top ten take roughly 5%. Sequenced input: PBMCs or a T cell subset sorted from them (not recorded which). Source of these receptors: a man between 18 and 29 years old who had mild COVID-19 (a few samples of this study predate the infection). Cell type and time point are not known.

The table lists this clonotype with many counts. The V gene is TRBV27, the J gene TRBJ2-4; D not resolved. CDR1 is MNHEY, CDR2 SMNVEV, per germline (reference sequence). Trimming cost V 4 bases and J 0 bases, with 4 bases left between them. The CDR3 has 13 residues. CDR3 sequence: CASSWGAKNIQYF. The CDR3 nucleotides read TGTGCCAGCAGTTGGGGAGCCAAAAACATTCAGTACTTC.

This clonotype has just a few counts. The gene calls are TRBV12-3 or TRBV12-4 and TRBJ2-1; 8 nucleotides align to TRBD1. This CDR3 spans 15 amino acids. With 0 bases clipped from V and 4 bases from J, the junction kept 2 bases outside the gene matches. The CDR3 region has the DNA TGTGCCAGCAGTTTAGCGTGGACAGGGTACAATGAGCAGTTCTTC. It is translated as CASSLAWTGYNEQFF.

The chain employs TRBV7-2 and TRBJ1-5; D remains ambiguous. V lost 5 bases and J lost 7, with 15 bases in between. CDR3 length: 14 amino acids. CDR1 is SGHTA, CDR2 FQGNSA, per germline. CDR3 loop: CASSKGAGGQPQHF. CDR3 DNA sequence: TGTGCCAGCAGCAAGGGAGCCGGTGGCCAGCCCCAGCATTTT.

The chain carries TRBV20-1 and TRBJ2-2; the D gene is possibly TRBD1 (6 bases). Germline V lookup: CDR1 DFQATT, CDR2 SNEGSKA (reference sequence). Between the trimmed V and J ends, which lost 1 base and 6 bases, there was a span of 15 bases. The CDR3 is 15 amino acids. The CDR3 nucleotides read TGCAGTGCTAGAGCGCAGGGGATCGGGGCCGGGGAGCTGTTTTTT. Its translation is CSARAQGIGAGELFF.